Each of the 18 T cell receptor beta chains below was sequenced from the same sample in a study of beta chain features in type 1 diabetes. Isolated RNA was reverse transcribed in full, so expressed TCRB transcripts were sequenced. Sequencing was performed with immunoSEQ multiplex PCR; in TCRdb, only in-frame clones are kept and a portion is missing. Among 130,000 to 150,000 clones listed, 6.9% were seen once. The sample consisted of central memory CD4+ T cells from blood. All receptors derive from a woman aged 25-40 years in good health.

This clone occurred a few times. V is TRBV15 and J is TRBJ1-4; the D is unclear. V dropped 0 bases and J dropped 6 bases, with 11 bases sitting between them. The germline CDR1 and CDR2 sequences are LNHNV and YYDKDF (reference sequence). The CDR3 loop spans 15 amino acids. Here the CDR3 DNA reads TGTGCCACCAGCAGAGATCTGGGCCCGGATGAAAAACTGTTTTTT. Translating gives CATSRDLGPDEKLFF.

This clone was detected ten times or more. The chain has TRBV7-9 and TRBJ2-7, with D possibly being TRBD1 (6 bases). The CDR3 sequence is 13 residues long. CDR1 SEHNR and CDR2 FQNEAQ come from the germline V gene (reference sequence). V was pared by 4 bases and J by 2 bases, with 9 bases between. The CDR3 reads CASSSGQTYEQYF. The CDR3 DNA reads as TGTGCCAGCAGCTCCGGACAGACCTACGAGCAGTACTTC.

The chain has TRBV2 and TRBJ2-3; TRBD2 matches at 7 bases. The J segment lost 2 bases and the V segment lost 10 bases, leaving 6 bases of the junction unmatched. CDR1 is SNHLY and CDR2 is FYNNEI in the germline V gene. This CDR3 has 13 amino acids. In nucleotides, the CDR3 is TGTGCCACCACTAGCGCTTACACAGATACGCAGTATTTT. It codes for CATTSAYTDTQYF.

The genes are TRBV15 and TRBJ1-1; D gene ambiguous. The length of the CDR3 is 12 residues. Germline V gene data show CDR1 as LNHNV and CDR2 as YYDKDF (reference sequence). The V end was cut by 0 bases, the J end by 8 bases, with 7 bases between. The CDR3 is CATSRDYWEAFF. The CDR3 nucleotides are TGTGCCACCAGCAGAGATTACTGGGAAGCTTTCTTT. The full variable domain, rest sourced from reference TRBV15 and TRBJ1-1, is DAMVIQNPRYQVTQFGKPVTLSCSQTLNHNVMYWYQQKSSQAPKLLFHYYDKDFNNEADTPDNFQSRRPNTSFCFLDIRSPGLGDTAMYLCATSRDYWEAFFGQGTRLTVV.

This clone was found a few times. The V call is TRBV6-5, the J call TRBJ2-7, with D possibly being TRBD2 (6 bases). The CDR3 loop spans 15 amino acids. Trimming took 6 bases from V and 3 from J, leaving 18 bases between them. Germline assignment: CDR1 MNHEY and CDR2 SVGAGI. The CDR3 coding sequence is TGTGCCAGCAGCCGCCGGGAGCCACGGGGCTACGAGCAGTACTTC. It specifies CASSRREPRGYEQYF.

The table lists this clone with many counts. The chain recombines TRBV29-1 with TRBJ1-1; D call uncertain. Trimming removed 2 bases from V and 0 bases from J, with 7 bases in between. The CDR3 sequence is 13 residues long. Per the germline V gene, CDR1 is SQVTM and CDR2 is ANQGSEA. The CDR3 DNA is TGCAGCGTTGAAAACCAGTTGAACACTGAAGCTTTCTTT. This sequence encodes CSVENQLNTEAFF.

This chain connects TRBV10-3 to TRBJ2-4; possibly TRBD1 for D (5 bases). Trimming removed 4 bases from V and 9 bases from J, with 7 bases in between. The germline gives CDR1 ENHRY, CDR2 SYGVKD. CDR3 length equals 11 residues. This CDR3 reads CAISGGGIQYF. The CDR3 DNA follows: TGTGCCATCAGTGGGGGCGGCATTCAGTACTTC.

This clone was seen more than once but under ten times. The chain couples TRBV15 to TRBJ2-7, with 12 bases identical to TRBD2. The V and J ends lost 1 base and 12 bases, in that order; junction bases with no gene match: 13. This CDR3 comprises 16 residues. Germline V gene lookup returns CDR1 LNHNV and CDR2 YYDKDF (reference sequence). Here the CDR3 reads CATSRAGRGLAGARYF. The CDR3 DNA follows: TGTGCCACCAGCAGAGCCGGCCGGGGACTAGCGGGCGCGCGGTACTTC.

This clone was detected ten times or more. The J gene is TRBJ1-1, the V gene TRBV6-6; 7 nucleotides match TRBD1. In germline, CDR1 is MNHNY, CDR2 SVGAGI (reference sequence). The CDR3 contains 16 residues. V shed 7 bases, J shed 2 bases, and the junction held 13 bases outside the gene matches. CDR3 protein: CASTPTINRGNTEAFF. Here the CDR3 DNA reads TGTGCCAGCACTCCCACCATTAACAGGGGAAACACTGAAGCTTTCTTT.

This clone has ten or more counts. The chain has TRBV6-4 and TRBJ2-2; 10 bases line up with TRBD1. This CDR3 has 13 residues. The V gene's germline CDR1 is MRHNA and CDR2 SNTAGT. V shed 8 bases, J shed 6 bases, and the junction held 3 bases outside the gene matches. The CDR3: CASRGQGAGELFF. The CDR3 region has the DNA TGTGCCAGCCGCGGACAGGGGGCCGGGGAGCTGTTTTTT.

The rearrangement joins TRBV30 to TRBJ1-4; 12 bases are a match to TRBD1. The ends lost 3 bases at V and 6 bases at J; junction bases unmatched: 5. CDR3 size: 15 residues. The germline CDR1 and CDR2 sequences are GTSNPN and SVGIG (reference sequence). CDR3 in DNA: TGTGCCTGGAGCTGGCGGGACAGGGGGCATGAAAAACTGTTTTTT. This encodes CAWSWRDRGHEKLFF.

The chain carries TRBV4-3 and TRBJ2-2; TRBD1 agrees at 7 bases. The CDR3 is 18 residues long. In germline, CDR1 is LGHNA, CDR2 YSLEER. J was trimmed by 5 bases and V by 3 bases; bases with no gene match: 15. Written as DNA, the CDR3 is TGCGCCAGCAGCCAGAACCCGACAGGGCCCCTTCAGACCGGGGAGCTGTTTTTT. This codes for CASSQNPTGPLQTGELFF.

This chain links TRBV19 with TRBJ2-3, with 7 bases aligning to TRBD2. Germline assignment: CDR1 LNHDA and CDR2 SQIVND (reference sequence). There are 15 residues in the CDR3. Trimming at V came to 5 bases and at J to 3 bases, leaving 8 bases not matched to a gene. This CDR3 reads CASSSRLARTDTQYF. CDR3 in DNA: TGTGCCAGTAGTTCCAGACTAGCACGAACAGATACGCAGTATTTT.

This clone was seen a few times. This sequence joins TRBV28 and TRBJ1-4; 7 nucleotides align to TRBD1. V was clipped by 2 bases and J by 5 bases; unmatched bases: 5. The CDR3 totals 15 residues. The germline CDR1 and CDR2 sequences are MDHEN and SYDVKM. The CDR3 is CASSLPGQINEKLFF. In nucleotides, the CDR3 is TGTGCCAGCAGTTTACCGGGACAGATAAATGAAAAACTGTTTTTT.

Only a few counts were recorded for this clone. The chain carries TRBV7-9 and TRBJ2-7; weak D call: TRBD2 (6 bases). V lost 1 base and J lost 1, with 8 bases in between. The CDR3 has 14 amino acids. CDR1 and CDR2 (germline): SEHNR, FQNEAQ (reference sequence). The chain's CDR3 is CASSLDGGSYEQYF. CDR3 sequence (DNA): TGTGCCAGCAGCTTAGATGGGGGGTCCTACGAGCAGTACTTC.

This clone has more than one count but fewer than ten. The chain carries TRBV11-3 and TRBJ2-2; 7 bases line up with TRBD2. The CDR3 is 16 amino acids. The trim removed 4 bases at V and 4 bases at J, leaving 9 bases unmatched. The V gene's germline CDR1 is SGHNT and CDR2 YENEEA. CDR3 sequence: CASSSSQGLPTGELFF. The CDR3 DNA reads TGTGCCAGCAGCTCCTCCCAGGGACTACCCACCGGGGAGCTGTTTTTT. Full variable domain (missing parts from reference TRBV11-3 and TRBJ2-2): EAGVVQSPRYKIIEKKQPVAFWCNPISGHNTLYWYLQNLGQGPELLIRYENEEAVDDSQLPKDRFSAERLKGVDSTLKIQPAELGDSAVYLCASSSSQGLPTGELFFGEGSRLTVL.

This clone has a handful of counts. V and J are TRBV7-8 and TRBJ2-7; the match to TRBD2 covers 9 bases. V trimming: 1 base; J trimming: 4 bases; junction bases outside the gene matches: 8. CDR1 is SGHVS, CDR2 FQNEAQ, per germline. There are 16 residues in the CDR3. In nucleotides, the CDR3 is TGTGCCAGCAGCTTAGTGGCGCGGGAGGGCCGATACGAGCAGTACTTC. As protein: CASSLVAREGRYEQYF.

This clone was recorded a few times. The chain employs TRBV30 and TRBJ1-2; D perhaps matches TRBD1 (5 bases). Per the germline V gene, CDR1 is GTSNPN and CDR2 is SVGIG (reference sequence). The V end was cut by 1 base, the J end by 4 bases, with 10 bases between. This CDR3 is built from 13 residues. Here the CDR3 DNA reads TGTGCCTGGAGTGGAGCAGGGTCCTATGGCTACACCTTC. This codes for CAWSGAGSYGYTF.